This TCR beta chain was sequenced for a study of regulatory T cells in long-lasting Graves disease. Ten or more counts support this clonotype. The target antigen is unknown. Study results and caveats: Researchers examined only peripheral blood and not thyroid tissue.

CDR1 and CDR2 (germline): MNHEY, SMNVEV (reference sequence). The length of the CDR3 is 21 residues. J was trimmed by 1 base and V by 4 bases; bases with no gene match: 22. The time point: newly diagnosed GD, antithyroid drugs for less than 3 months. RNA isolated from PBMCs was used to make the TCR library. Graves' disease diagnosis relied on American Thyroid Association guidelines. HTBI primers from iRepertoire and Arm-PCR of CDR3 regions yielded the TCR beta libraries. Using its own MiXCR run on the multiplex PCR reads, TCRdb lists one record per CDR3 protein. The sample consists of hundreds of thousands of distinct CDR3 sequences, roughly 13% of them appearing once. This sample also belongs to another study, concerning T cells in Graves' hyperthyroidism and ophthalmopathy. From that second work: During a first-round RT-PCR of the TCR CDR3, the HTBI primer set was used. Within blood appeared most thyroid clonotypes that had expanded above 0.001.

The chain combines TRBV27 with TRBJ1-3; TRBD1 matches 7 bases. This sample comprised peripheral blood mononuclear cells (PBMCs), obtained at new diagnosis, from a patient treated with antithyroid drugs. The sequence was collected from a man younger than 40 with Graves disease. CDR3 loop: CASSSAASRTGGRRSGNTIYF. The CDR3 DNA sequence: TGTGCCAGCAGTTCCGCAGCCAGCCGGACAGGAGGAAGAAGGTCTGGAAACACCATATATTTT.